The clone carrying this T cell receptor beta chain was picked up a small number of times. Its antigen is not known. Reverse transcription of all isolated RNA meant that expressed TCRB transcripts were sequenced. It was found that naive, central memory and regulatory T cell samples averaged about 4 million reads. The table came from immunoSEQ multiplex PCR; TCRdb's copy has only in-frame clones and leaves some out. There are 600,000 or so clones in the sample; over 12% occur only once, and less than 0.04% lies in the top ten. The sample is drawn from a study of beta chain features in type 1 diabetes. Overall study context: What patients shared with healthy donors was a similar profile of age, gender and cell yields.

Findings of the study overall: Researchers caution that PCR might favor shorter templates, equally among patients and controls. Shortening that was moderate but significant affected the TCRB CDR3s of Type 1 diabetes patients in all four CD4+ subsets. Fewer junction insertions and more nucleotide deletions appeared in type 1 diabetes patients.

The receptor comes from a young man with type 1 diabetes. Sequencing was done on a sample of naive CD4+ T cells from blood.

Here the CDR3 DNA reads TGTGCCAGCAGCTTAGCCCTAGCGGGGGGGGAGACCCAGTACTTC. Translation gives CASSLALAGGETQYF. This chain joins TRBV7-2 and TRBJ2-5, with 12 bases identical to TRBD2. Germline assignment: CDR1 SGHTA and CDR2 FQGNSA. The junction had 1 base not matched to a gene; V was cut back by 0 bases and J by 5 bases. The CDR3 extends over 15 amino acids.